The present entry profiles one T cell receptor beta chain with its context. Antigen specificity is unknown. The source of the sample is a study of PD-1 blockade in mismatch repair-deficient tumors. Study-level points and caveats: Tumor-resident clones, often undetectable pretreatment in blood, expanded then contracted after pembrolizumab.

CDR3 size: 16 residues. Germline loops: CDR1 SEHNR, CDR2 FQNEAQ (reference sequence). The V end lost 5 bases, the J end lost 1 base, and 17 bases lay between the germline ends. The TCR-sequenced patients were three responders to pembrolizumab. Data came from immunoSEQ multiplex PCR; TCRdb stores just in-frame clones and leaves some out. This table has roughly 120,000 clones, 60% to 85% appearing once. Sequencing used peripheral blood, obtained roughly 13 months after starting pembrolizumab. This receptor was obtained from an adult with mismatch repair-deficient cancer. The V gene is TRBV7-9, the J gene TRBJ2-5; TRBD1 or TRBD2 may be the D gene (5 bases each). The CDR3 protein is CASSATGRRSQETQYF. Written as DNA, the CDR3 is TGTGCCAGCAGCGCAACGGGACGGAGAAGCCAAGAGACCCAGTACTTC. Drawing the rest from reference TRBV7-9 and TRBJ2-5, the complete variable domain is DTGVSQNPRHKITKRGQNVTFRCDPISEHNRLYWYRQTLGQGPEFLTYFQNEAQLEKSRLLSDRFSAERPKGSFSTLEIQRTEQGDSAMYLCASSATGRRSQETQYFGPGTRLLVL.